This TCR beta chain was obtained from a study of PD-1 blockade in classical Hodgkin lymphoma. Study information: Administration of nivolumab to patients was at 3 mg/kg intravenously every 2 weeks.

This clone was observed a few times. Its antigen is unidentified. No patient escaped relapse after autologous stem cell transplantation, and brentuximab vedotin exposure varied. Looked up from germline, CDR1 is MNHEY and CDR2 is SVGAGI. Trimming cost V 5 bases and J 1 base, with 14 bases left between them. This CDR3 is 15 amino acids long. General study points: With CD4+ cells, TCR diversity rose significantly by C4D1, but not with CD8+ cells. According to reports, newly diagnosed patients had lower baseline TCR diversity than healthy donors, and relapsed/refractory patients had lower baseline TCR diversity still. Diversity similar to that of newly diagnosed patients was seen at baseline in complete responders.

This table comes from immunoSEQ multiplex PCR, and its TCRdb copy is limited to in-frame clones, with some not included. The sample records more than 45,000 clones, 65% to 85% being singletons. The sample was peripheral blood mononuclear cells (PBMCs), taken at baseline. This TCR was sampled from a human donor with classical Hodgkin lymphoma. This sequence joins TRBV6-5 and TRBJ1-1, with D maybe TRBD1 (5 bases). The CDR3 sequence: CASSPPGRRNTEAFF. The CDR3, as DNA: TGTGCCAGCAGTCCACCGGGACGGCGGAACACTGAAGCTTTCTTT.